These 13 T cell receptor beta chains were all obtained from the same sample, sequenced in a study of OX40 agonist ivuxolimab in advanced cancers. Method: immunoSEQ multiplex PCR; TCRdb's copy keeps in-frame clones and lacks some. The repertoire includes around 65,000 clones, about 85% of them detected once, and just under 0.35% sits in the top ten. The material sequenced was CD4+ or CD8+ T cells sorted from blood, taken in a trial of the OX40 agonist ivuxolimab. The receptor source for this set is an adult with an advanced solid tumor such as melanoma, head and neck, liver or kidney cancer.

This clone showed up just a few times. The rearrangement links TRBV5-1 to TRBJ2-5; 12 positions agree with TRBD2. CDR1 and CDR2 from the germline V gene are SGHRS and YFSETQ. The V and J ends lost 5 bases and 0 bases, in that order; junction bases with no gene match: 14. The CDR3 length is 19 residues. CDR3 amino acids: CASSPQGLAGTRNQETQYF. The CDR3 nucleotides are TGCGCCAGCAGTCCGCAAGGACTAGCGGGGACCAGAAACCAAGAGACCCAGTACTTC.

The chain has TRBV7-2 and TRBJ1-5; D not certain. V was clipped by 0 bases and J by 7 bases, with 16 bases between them. The CDR3 length is 16 residues. Per germline, CDR1 SGHTA and CDR2 FQGNSA. CDR3 sequence (DNA): TGTGCCAGCAGCTTAGCCGATATCGGGATAGCCCAGCCCCAGCATTTT. This gives the protein CASSLADIGIAQPQHF.

The chain employs TRBV5-1 and TRBJ2-5; weak D call: TRBD2 (5 bases). V was shortened by 4 bases and J by 3 bases, with 13 bases between the two germline ends. CDR1 is SGHRS, CDR2 YFSETQ, per germline. This CDR3 region has 14 residues. The CDR3 spells CASSQGRGKETQYF. The CDR3 nucleotides read TGCGCCAGCAGCCAAGGACGGGGAAAAGAGACCCAGTACTTC.

The J gene is TRBJ1-6, the V gene TRBV5-4; no definite D call. With 3 bases removed from V and 3 bases from J, the gap between germline ends came to 13 bases. Per the germline V gene, CDR1 is SGHNT and CDR2 is YYREEE (reference sequence). CDR3 size: 16 residues. In nucleotides, the CDR3 is TGTGCCAGCAGCTCCTTGACCGAAGACTATAATTCACCCCTCCACTTT. Encoded protein: CASSSLTEDYNSPLHF.

This sequence joins TRBV5-8 and TRBJ1-5; maybe TRBD1 (5 bases). There are 15 residues in the CDR3. Germline V gives CDR1 SGHTS, CDR2 YDEGEE. Trimming removed 0 bases at V and 4 bases at J, with 11 bases between. CDR3 region: CASSLGQGQNQPQHF. The CDR3 coding sequence is TGTGCCAGCAGCTTGGGCCAGGGCCAAAATCAGCCCCAGCATTTT.

This clone was counted a few times. V and J are TRBV19 and TRBJ1-1; 7 bases are shared with TRBD1. Trimming removed 3 bases from V and 0 bases from J; junction bases left unmatched: 7. CDR3 length: 16 amino acids. Germline CDR1 reads LNHDA; CDR2 reads SQIVND (reference sequence). The CDR3 here is CASSIPGQPVNTEAFF. The CDR3 coding sequence is TGTGCCAGTAGTATTCCGGGACAGCCTGTGAACACTGAAGCTTTCTTT.

V is TRBV5-6 and J is TRBJ2-7; a weak D match, TRBD2 (6 bases). The germline CDR1 and CDR2 sequences are SGHDT and YYEEEE. Trimming cost V 2 bases and J 7 bases, with 16 bases left between them. There are 14 residues in the CDR3. CDR3 protein: CASSFMNGAGEQYF. The CDR3, as DNA: TGTGCCAGCAGCTTCATGAACGGGGCGGGAGAGCAGTACTTC.

The DNA of the CDR3 is TGTGCCAGCAGCTTAAACAGGGCCGTAGTATACGAGCAGTACTTC. It translates to CASSLNRAVVYEQYF. The chain has TRBV7-4 and TRBJ2-7; tentative D call: TRBD1 (6 bases). The CDR3 consists of 15 residues. The germline V gene encodes CDR1 SGHVT and CDR2 SQSDAQ. V was cut by 2 bases and J by 4 bases, with 15 bases left in between.

The chain links TRBV30 to TRBJ1-2, with D unclear. Trimming removed 0 bases at V and 1 base at J, with 15 bases between. This CDR3 is 16 amino acids long. In germline, CDR1 is GTSNPN, CDR2 SVGIG (reference sequence). The CDR3 is CAWSVPRRTHNYGYTF. The CDR3 region has the DNA TGTGCCTGGAGTGTTCCCCGCAGGACTCATAACTATGGCTACACCTTC.

The rearrangement links TRBV6-6 to TRBJ1-3, with D unresolved. This CDR3 spans 13 amino acids. Germline-derived CDR1 and CDR2 are MNHNY and SVGAGI (reference sequence). V lost 4 bases and J lost 0, with 4 bases in between. CDR3 DNA sequence: TGTGCCAGCAGTTTGGGCTCTGGAAACACCATATATTTT. Translation: CASSLGSGNTIYF.

The V gene is TRBV18, the J gene TRBJ1-2, with 10 bases that match TRBD1. The CDR3 covers 15 residues. The germline gives CDR1 KGHSH, CDR2 LQKENI. V was pared by 5 bases and J by 6 bases, with 9 bases of the junction left unmatched. CDR3 protein: CASSGPGQGIDGYTF. DNA of the CDR3: TGTGCCAGCTCAGGGCCGGGACAGGGGATCGATGGCTACACCTTC.

The chain combines TRBV27 with TRBJ2-1; 7 bases fit TRBD2. The CDR3 has 15 amino acids. V lost 1 base, J lost 7 bases, and 7 bases stayed unmatched. Germline CDR1 and CDR2: MNHEY and SMNVEV (reference sequence). This CDR3 is CASSLWSSGTNEQFF. The DNA of the CDR3 is TGTGCCAGCAGTTTATGGTCTAGCGGAACAAATGAGCAGTTCTTC.

This rearrangement joins TRBV5-1 to TRBJ1-5, with D possibly TRBD1 on 5 matching bases. This CDR3 region has 16 residues. Per the germline V gene, CDR1 is SGHRS and CDR2 is YFSETQ. V dropped 2 bases and J dropped 3 bases, with 15 bases sitting between them. In DNA, the CDR3 is TGCGCCAGCAGCTTAATTCACAGGCCCGTCAATCAGCCCCAGCATTTT. Amino acid sequence: CASSLIHRPVNQPQHF.